Below are 19 T cell receptor beta chains sequenced from a single sample in a study of regulatory T cells in long-lasting Graves disease. Time point described: persistent/refractory GD, antithyroid drugs over 5 years with positive TRAb. The TCR library used RNA extracted from PBMCs. The TCR beta library used iRepertoire HTBI primers with Arm-PCR amplification of CDR3. MiXCR, run by TCRdb on the multiplex PCR reads, gives a single entry per CDR3 protein. The sample consists of a few hundred thousand distinct CDR3 sequences, 23% of them appearing once. Sequencing used peripheral blood mononuclear cells (PBMCs), obtained when the disease was refractory, from a patient treated with antithyroid drugs. These receptors were taken from a female donor with Graves disease.

This clonotype was detected only a few times. The V and J genes are TRBV6-6 and TRBJ1-6; 7 positions match TRBD1. After removal of 0 bases from V and 9 bases from J, the junction contained 8 bases not matched to a gene. Germline values: CDR1 MNHNY, CDR2 SVGAGI (reference sequence). The CDR3 covers 16 residues. CDR3: CASSYSLQGSGSPLHF. The CDR3 DNA sequence: TGTGCCAGCAGTTACTCGCTACAGGGGAGTGGTTCACCCCTCCACTTT.

The V gene is TRBV20-1, the J gene TRBJ2-7; D is uncertain. Germline V gives CDR1 DFQATT, CDR2 SNEGSKA (reference sequence). Trimming removed 5 bases from V and 4 bases from J, with 12 bases in between. This CDR3 region has 12 residues. The CDR3 sequence is CSALNPQYEQYF. The CDR3 nucleotides are TGCAGTGCTTTAAACCCCCAGTACGAGCAGTACTTC.

In its sample, this clonotype was seen many times. The chain is built from TRBV13 and TRBJ2-7; 7 bases align to TRBD2. Per germline, CDR1 PRHDT and CDR2 FYEKMQ (reference sequence). Trimming took 5 bases from V and 5 from J; bases not matched to a gene: 6. CDR3 size: 13 residues. DNA for the CDR3: TGTGCCAGCAGCCTCAGCGGGAAGAACGAGCAGTACTTC. Translation gives CASSLSGKNEQYF.

This rearrangement joins TRBV6-1 to TRBJ2-7; TRBD2 agrees at 7 bases. The CDR3 contains 12 residues. From germline, CDR1 is MNHNS and CDR2 SASEGT. After removal of 6 bases from V and 4 bases from J, the junction contained 3 bases not matched to a gene. The CDR3 region is CASRSRGYEQYF. The CDR3 region has the DNA TGTGCCAGCAGATCGCGGGGGTACGAGCAGTACTTC.

This chain uses TRBV7-9 with TRBJ1-2, with 8 positions matching TRBD1. V dropped 5 bases and J dropped 6; count of bases not matched to a gene: 11. The CDR3 is 15 amino acids. The germline gives CDR1 SEHNR, CDR2 FQNEAQ (reference sequence). The CDR3 DNA follows: TGTGCCAGCAGCCGATCGGACAGGGAGGGGGATGGCTACACCTTC. It translates to CASSRSDREGDGYTF. Drawing the rest from reference TRBV7-9 and TRBJ1-2, the complete variable domain is DTGVSQNPRHKITKRGQNVTFRCDPISEHNRLYWYRQTLGQGPEFLTYFQNEAQLEKSRLLSDRFSAERPKGSFSTLEIQRTEQGDSAMYLCASSRSDREGDGYTFGSGTRLTVV.

The chain has TRBV27 and TRBJ2-4, with 10 bases that match TRBD1. Unmatched junction bases numbered 5, after V lost 8 bases and J lost 1 base. The germline gives CDR1 MNHEY, CDR2 SMNVEV (reference sequence). This CDR3 spans 15 amino acids. CDR3 sequence reads: CASGRTGGAKNIQYF. In DNA, the CDR3 is TGTGCCAGCGGACGGACAGGGGGTGCCAAAAACATTCAGTACTTC.

The gene calls are TRBV13 and TRBJ1-2, with D possibly matching TRBD1 (5 bases). Germline-derived CDR1 and CDR2 are PRHDT and FYEKMQ (reference sequence). Between the trimmed V and J ends, which lost 5 bases and 0 bases, there was a span of 25 bases. The CDR3 length is 19 residues. The CDR3 nucleotides read TGTGCCAGCAGCGCTCCGGGGTTTGGGGACCCAACGCCTAACTATGGCTACACCTTC. Protein sequence: CASSAPGFGDPTPNYGYTF.

The sample holds a few counts of this clonotype. The germline gene is not matched at one end of the junction; a read error may be the cause. The V call is TRBV12-3 or TRBV12-4, the J call TRBJ2-1, with 8 nucleotides matching TRBD1. CDR3 length equals 12 residues. The CDR3 DNA sequence: TGTGCCAGCAGTTCCAGGGGGCTAACCATAAAATTC. This translates into CASSSRGLTIKF.

This clonotype was observed many times. The chain couples TRBV19 to TRBJ1-1; no firm D call. V was clipped by 6 bases and J by 3 bases, with 11 bases between them. Germline CDR1 and CDR2: LNHDA and SQIVND (reference sequence). The CDR3 is 13 residues long. CDR3 sequence reads: CASRALGDTEAFF. CDR3 nucleotides: TGTGCCAGTAGGGCCTTGGGTGACACTGAAGCTTTCTTT.

This clonotype was seen more than once but under ten times. The V and J genes are TRBV7-9 and TRBJ2-7, with unresolved D. Germline assignment: CDR1 SEHNR and CDR2 FQNEAQ (reference sequence). This CDR3 contains 17 residues. V was pared by 2 bases and J by 1 base, with 18 bases between. The chain's CDR3 is CASSLYLGALSSYEQYF. CDR3 coding DNA: TGTGCCAGCAGCTTATATTTAGGAGCACTCTCATCCTACGAGCAGTACTTC.

There are a few counts of this clonotype. This CDR3 reads CASSLDRRQGITGELFF. The CDR3 coding sequence is TGTGCCAGCAGCTTAGATAGGAGACAGGGGATCACCGGGGAGCTGTTTTTT. The chain combines TRBV11-2 with TRBJ2-2; 8 positions match TRBD1. CDR1 and CDR2 (germline): SGHAT, FQNNGV. The trim removed 0 bases at V and 4 bases at J, leaving 7 bases unmatched. The CDR3 is made up of 17 amino acids.

In this sample, this clonotype turned up many times. This chain connects TRBV6-1 to TRBJ1-2, with 7 bases that match TRBD1. The V and J ends lost 4 bases and 6 bases, in that order; junction bases with no gene match: 8. Germline-derived CDR1 and CDR2 are MNHNS and SASEGT. The CDR3 has 14 amino acids. CDR3 sequence: CASSAAGQTNGYTF. CDR3 nucleotides: TGTGCCAGCAGTGCGGCGGGACAGACGAATGGCTACACCTTC.

The rearrangement uses TRBV28 and TRBJ2-2; unclear D gene. The CDR3 runs to 18 residues. The germline V gene encodes CDR1 MDHEN and CDR2 SYDVKM. V lost 0 bases and J lost 0, with 14 bases in between. CDR3 loop: CASSLWFLRKPNTGELFF. Here the CDR3 DNA reads TGTGCCAGCAGTTTATGGTTTCTAAGAAAACCGAACACCGGGGAGCTGTTTTTT.

The rearrangement links TRBV7-9 to TRBJ1-2; weak D call: TRBD1 (6 bases). The CDR3 totals 14 residues. Trimming removed 2 bases at V and 7 bases at J, with 14 bases between. Germline assignment: CDR1 SEHNR and CDR2 FQNEAQ (reference sequence). For the CDR3, the DNA is TGTGCCAGCAGCTTACCCTGGGGGGCTGTTGGCTACACCTTC. Translation gives CASSLPWGAVGYTF.

This chain uses TRBV29-1 with TRBJ2-7; 7 bases map to TRBD1. This CDR3 has 16 amino acids. CDR1 is SQVTM, CDR2 ANQGSEA, per germline. J was trimmed by 3 bases and V by 5 bases; bases with no gene match: 16. The CDR3 here is CSVTPHDPGQFYEQYF. The CDR3 bases are TGCAGCGTTACACCGCACGACCCGGGACAGTTCTACGAGCAGTACTTC.

The table lists this clonotype with a few counts. The gene calls are TRBV7-2 and TRBJ1-2; perhaps TRBD1 as D (6 bases). CDR3 length equals 17 residues. The germline gives CDR1 SGHTA, CDR2 FQGNSA. Trimming shortened V by 0 bases and J by 8 bases, and 22 bases separated the two germline ends. The CDR3: CASSLALWTAPYWGYTF. The CDR3 DNA reads TGTGCCAGCAGCTTAGCGTTATGGACAGCGCCATATTGGGGCTACACCTTC.

This sequence joins TRBV24-1 and TRBJ1-1; 8 nucleotides match TRBD1. The ends lost 7 bases at V and 1 base at J; junction bases unmatched: 1. The CDR3 is made up of 13 amino acids. The germline gives CDR1 KGHDR, CDR2 SFDVKD. The CDR3 is CATRTGENTEAFF. CDR3 DNA: TGTGCCACCAGGACAGGGGAGAACACTGAAGCTTTCTTT.

This clonotype was observed at least ten times. The chain links TRBV20-1 to TRBJ1-5; no firm D call. In germline, CDR1 is DFQATT, CDR2 SNEGSKA (reference sequence). V lost 4 bases to trimming and J lost 4 bases, with 11 bases between them. The CDR3 contains 13 residues. CDR3 in DNA: TGCAGTGCTAAGAAGGAGTTTAATCAGCCCCAGCATTTT. Its protein product is CSAKKEFNQPQHF.

The gene calls are TRBV7-2 and TRBJ1-1; tentatively, D is TRBD1 (6 bases). The germline V and J ends were trimmed by 2 bases and 2 bases, with 12 bases remaining between them. The germline V gene encodes CDR1 SGHTA and CDR2 FQGNSA. This CDR3 region has 15 residues. The CDR3 reads CASSLMTGANTEAFF. CDR3 nucleotides: TGTGCCAGCAGCTTAATGACAGGAGCTAACACTGAAGCTTTCTTT.